This TCR beta chain was obtained from a study of response to subunit inactivated influenza vaccine. TCRdb re-called the RT-PCR reads through MiXCR, storing one row per CDR3 protein. The sample lists roughly 700,000 distinct CDR3 sequences; approximately 14% were seen once. The CDR3 consists of 17 residues. Germline V CDR1 and CDR2: KGHSH, LQKENI. The J segment lost 0 bases and the V segment lost 5 bases, leaving 5 bases of the junction unmatched. This clonotype was detected a few times. This sequence originates from a man aged 50 to 59 who received an inactivated influenza vaccine. The sequences come from PBMCs from blood, collected approximately 15 days before vaccination. The chain links TRBV18 to TRBJ2-2; 11 positions agree with TRBD2. This CDR3 is CASSKGLAGPNTGELFF. CDR3 nucleotides: TGTGCCAGCTCAAAAGGACTAGCGGGCCCGAACACCGGGGAGCTGTTTTTT.